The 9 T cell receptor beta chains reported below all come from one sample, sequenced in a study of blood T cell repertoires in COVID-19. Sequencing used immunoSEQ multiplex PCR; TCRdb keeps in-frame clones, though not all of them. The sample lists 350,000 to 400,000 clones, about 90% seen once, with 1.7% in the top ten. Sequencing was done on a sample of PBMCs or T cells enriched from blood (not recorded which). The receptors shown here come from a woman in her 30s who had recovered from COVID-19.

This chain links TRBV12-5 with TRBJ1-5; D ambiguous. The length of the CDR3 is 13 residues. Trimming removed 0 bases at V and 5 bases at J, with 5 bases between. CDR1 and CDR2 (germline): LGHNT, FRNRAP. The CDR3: CASGLVPDQPQHF. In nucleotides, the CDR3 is TGTGCTAGTGGTTTGGTACCGGATCAGCCCCAGCATTTT.

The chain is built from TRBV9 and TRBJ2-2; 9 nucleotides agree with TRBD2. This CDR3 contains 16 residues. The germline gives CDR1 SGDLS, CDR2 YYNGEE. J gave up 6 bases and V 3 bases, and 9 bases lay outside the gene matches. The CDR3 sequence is CASSALWERGAGELFF. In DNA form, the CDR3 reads TGTGCCAGCAGCGCTCTATGGGAGCGGGGGGCCGGGGAGCTGTTTTTT. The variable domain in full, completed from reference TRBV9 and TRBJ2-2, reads DSGVTQTPKHLITATGQRVTLRCSPRSGDLSVYWYQQSLDQGLQFLIQYYNGEERAKGNILERFSAQQFPDLHSELNLSSLELGDSALYFCASSALWERGAGELFFGEGSRLTVL.

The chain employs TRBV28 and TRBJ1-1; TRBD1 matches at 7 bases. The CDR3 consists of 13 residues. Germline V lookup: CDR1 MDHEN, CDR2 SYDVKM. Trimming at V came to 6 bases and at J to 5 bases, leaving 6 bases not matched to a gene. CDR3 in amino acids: CASRVTTGTEAFF. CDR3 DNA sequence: TGTGCCAGCAGGGTCACGACAGGGACTGAAGCTTTCTTT.

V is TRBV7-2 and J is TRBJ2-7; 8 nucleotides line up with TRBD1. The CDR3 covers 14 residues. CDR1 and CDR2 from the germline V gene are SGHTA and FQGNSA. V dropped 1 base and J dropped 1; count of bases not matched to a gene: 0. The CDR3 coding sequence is TGTGCCAGCAGCTTAGGGACAGGGTCCTACGAGCAGTACTTC. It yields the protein CASSLGTGSYEQYF.

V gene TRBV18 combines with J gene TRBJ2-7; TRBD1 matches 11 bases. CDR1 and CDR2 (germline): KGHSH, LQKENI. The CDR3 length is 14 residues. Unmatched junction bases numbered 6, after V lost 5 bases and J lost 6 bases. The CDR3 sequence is CASSMDRGLFEQYF. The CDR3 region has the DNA TGTGCCAGCTCAATGGACAGGGGGCTTTTCGAGCAGTACTTC.

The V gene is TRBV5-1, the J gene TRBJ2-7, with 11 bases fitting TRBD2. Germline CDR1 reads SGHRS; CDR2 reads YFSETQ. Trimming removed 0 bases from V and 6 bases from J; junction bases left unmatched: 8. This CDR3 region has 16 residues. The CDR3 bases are TGCGCCAGCAGCTTGGTTCTAGCGGGAGGACAACGCGAGCAGTACTTC. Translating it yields CASSLVLAGGQREQYF.

CDR3 in amino acids: CASSSLPGQGAYEQYF. CDR3 bases: TGTGCCAGCAGCTCCCTTCCTGGACAGGGAGCCTACGAGCAGTACTTC. The chain employs TRBV5-4 and TRBJ2-7; the match to TRBD1 covers 8 bases. CDR3 length: 16 residues. After removal of 3 bases from V and 2 bases from J, the junction contained 10 bases not matched to a gene. CDR1 is SGHNT and CDR2 is YYREEE in the germline V gene (reference sequence). Combining the CDR3 with reference TRBV5-4 and TRBJ2-7 gives the whole variable domain ETGVTQSPTHLIKTRGQQVTLRCSSQSGHNTVSWYQQALGQGPQFIFQYYREEENGRGNFPPRFSGLQFPNYSSELNVNALELDDSALYLCASSSLPGQGAYEQYFGPGTRLTVT.

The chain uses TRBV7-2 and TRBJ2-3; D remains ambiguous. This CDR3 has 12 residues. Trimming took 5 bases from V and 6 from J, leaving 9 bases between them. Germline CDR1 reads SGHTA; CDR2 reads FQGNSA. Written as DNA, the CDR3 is TGTGCCAGCAGCCTCACACGTGATACGCAGTATTTT. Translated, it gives CASSLTRDTQYF.

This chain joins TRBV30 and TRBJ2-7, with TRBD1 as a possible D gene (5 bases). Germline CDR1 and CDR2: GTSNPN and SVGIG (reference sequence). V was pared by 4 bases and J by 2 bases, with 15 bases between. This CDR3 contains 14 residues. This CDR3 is CAWKGPRETYEQYF. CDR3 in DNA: TGTGCCTGGAAGGGGCCCAGGGAAACCTACGAGCAGTACTTC.